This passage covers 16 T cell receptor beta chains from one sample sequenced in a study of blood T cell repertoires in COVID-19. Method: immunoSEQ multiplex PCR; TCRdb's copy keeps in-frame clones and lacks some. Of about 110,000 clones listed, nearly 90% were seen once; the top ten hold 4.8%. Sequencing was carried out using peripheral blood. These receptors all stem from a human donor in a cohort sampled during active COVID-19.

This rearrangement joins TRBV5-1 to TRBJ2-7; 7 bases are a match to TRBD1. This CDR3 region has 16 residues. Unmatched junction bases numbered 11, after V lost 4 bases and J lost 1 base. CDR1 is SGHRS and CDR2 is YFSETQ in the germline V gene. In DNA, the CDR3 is TGCGCCAGCAGCCCGGCAGGGACAGAGTTTTCCTACGAGCAGTACTTC. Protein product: CASSPAGTEFSYEQYF.

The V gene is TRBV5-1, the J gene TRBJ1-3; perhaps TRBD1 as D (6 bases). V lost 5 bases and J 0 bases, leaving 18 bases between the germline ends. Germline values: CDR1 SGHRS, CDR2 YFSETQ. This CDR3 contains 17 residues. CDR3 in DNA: TGCGCCAGCAGTCGGACCTTGGACAGTTCCTCTGGAAACACCATATATTTT. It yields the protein CASSRTLDSSSGNTIYF.

The CDR3 DNA follows: TGTGCCAGTAGTATACTAGGTAACAGGGGAACAGATACGCAGTATTTT. Protein product: CASSILGNRGTDTQYF. The rearrangement joins TRBV19 to TRBJ2-3; 7 bases are shared with TRBD1. V lost 2 bases to trimming and J lost 3 bases; unmatched junction nucleotides: 8. CDR3 length equals 16 residues. Germline V gene data show CDR1 as LNHDA and CDR2 as SQIVND (reference sequence).

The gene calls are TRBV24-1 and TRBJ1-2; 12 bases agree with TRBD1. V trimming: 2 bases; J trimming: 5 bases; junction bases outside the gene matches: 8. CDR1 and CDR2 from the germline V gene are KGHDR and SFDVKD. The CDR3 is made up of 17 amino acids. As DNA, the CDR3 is TGTGCCACCAGTGATTCCCCCGGGACAGGGGGCCCGTATGGCTACACCTTC. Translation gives CATSDSPGTGGPYGYTF.

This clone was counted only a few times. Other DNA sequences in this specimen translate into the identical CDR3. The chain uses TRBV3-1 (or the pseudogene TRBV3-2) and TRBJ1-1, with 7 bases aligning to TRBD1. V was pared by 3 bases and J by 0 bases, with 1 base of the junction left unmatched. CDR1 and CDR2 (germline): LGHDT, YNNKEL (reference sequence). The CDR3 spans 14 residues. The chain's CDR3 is CASSQDRLNTEAFF. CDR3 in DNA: TGTGCCAGCAGCCAGGACAGGCTGAACACTGAAGCTTTCTTT.

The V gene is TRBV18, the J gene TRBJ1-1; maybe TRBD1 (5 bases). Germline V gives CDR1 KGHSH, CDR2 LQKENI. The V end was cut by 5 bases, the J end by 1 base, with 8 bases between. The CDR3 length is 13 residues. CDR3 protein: CASSNGQNTEAFF. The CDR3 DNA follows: TGTGCCAGCTCAAATGGACAGAACACTGAAGCTTTCTTT.

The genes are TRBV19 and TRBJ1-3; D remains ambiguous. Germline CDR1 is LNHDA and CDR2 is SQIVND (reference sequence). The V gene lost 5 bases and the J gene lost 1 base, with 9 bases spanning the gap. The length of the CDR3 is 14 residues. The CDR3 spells CASSSRNSGNTIYF. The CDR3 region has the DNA TGTGCCAGTAGTTCCAGGAATTCTGGAAACACCATATATTTT.

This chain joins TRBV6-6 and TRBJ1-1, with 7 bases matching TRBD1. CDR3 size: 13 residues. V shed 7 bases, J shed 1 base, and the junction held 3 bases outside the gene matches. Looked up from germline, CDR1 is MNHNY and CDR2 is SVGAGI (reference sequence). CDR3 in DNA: TGTGCCAGCACCGGGACAGAGAACACTGAAGCTTTCTTT. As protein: CASTGTENTEAFF.

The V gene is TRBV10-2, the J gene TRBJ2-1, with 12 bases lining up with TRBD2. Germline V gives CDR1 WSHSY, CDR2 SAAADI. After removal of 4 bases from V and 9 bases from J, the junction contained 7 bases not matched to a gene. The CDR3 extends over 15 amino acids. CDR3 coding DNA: TGCGCCAGCAGTGTGGGGACTAGCGGGCGGTTTGAGCAGTTCTTC. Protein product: CASSVGTSGRFEQFF.

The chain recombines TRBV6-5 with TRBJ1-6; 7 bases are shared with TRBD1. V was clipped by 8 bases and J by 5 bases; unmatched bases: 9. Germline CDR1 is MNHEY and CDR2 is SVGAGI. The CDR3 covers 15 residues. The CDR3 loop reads CASEPTGTNNSPLHF. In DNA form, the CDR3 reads TGTGCCAGCGAGCCGACAGGGACCAATAATTCACCCCTCCACTTT.

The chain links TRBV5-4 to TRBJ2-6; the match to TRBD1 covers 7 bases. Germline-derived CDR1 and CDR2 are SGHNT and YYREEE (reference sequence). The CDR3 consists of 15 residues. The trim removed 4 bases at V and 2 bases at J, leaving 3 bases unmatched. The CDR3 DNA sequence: TGTGCCAGCAGCCGACAGGGCGCTGGGGCCAACGTCCTGACTTTC. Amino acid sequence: CASSRQGAGANVLTF.

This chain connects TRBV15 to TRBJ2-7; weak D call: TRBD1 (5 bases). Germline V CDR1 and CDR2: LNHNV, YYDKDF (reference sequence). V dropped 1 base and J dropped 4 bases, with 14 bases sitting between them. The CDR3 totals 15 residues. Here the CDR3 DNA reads TGTGCCACCAGCAGAGCAAAAGGGGCGGTGTACGAGCAGTACTTC. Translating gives CATSRAKGAVYEQYF.

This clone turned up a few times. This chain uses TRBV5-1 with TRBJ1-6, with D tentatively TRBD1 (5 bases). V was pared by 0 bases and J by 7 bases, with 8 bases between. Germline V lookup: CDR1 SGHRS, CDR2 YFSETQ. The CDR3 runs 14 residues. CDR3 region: CASSLGQQNSPLHF. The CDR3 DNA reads TGCGCCAGCAGCTTGGGACAGCAAAATTCACCCCTCCACTTT. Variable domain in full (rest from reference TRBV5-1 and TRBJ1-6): KAGVTQTPRYLIKTRGQQVTLSCSPISGHRSVSWYQQTPGQGLQFLFEYFSETQRNKGNFPGRFSGRQFSNSRSEMNVSTLELGDSALYLCASSLGQQNSPLHFGNGTRLTVT.

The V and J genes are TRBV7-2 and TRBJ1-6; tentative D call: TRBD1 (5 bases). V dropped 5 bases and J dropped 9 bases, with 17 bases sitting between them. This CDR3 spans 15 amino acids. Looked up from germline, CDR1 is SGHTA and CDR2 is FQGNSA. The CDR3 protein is CASSPRGGVGSPLHF. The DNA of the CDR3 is TGTGCCAGCAGCCCCCGGGGAGGGGTGGGTTCACCCCTCCACTTT.

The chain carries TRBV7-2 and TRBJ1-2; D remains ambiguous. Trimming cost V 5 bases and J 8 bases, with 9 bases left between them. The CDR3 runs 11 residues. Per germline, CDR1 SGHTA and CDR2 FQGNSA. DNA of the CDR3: TGTGCCAGCAGCCACCAGGCCGGCTACACCTTC. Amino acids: CASSHQAGYTF. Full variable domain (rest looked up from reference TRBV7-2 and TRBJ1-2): GAGVSQSPSNKVTEKGKDVELRCDPISGHTALYWYRQSLGQGLEFLIYFQGNSAPDKSGLPSDRFSAERTGGSVSTLTIQRTQQEDSAVYLCASSHQAGYTFGSGTRLTVV.

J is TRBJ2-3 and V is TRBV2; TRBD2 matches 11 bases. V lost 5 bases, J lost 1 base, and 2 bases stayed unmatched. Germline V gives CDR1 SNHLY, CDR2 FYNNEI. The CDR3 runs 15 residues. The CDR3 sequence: CASSQLAGGTDTQYF. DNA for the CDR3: TGTGCCAGCAGTCAACTAGCGGGGGGCACAGATACGCAGTATTTT.